Listed below are T cell receptor beta chains from one sample, sequenced in a study of monozygotic twins with inflammatory bowel disease. With the 5' RACE reads reprocessed, TCRdb shows one record per CDR3 protein and no DNA. Across approximately 400,000 distinct CDR3 sequences, the top ten clones capture more than 2% of the sample. Sequencing used blood. Source of these receptors: a human donor with ulcerative colitis or Crohn's disease, or a healthy co-twin of an affected twin (not recorded which). Both conserved end residues are part of each CDR3.

j_call v_call cdr3_aa
TRBJ2-1 TRBV12-3/TRBV12-4 CASSQWGVEQFF
TRBJ1-4 TRBV5-4 CASSLKDEGAYEKLFF
TRBJ2-7 TRBV18 CASSASGRGDEQYF
TRBJ2-1 TRBV5-1 CASRTTTGGSYNEQFF
TRBJ2-1 TRBV7-9 CASSPTDLFSYNEQFF
TRBJ1-6 TRBV2 CAGKTGAGNSPLHF
TRBJ1-5 TRBV18 CASSPGQPNQPQHF
TRBJ1-5 TRBV6-2/TRBV6-3 CASSYSRTGGNQPQHF
TRBJ2-6 TRBV3-1 CASSQVRILVSSGANVLTF
TRBJ2-4 TRBV7-2 CASSLEGGIAKNIQYF
TRBJ2-5 TRBV23-1 CASSPQLDRGRPETQYF
TRBJ2-2 TRBV9 CASSGDNTGELFF
TRBJ2-3 TRBV7-2 CASSLDATLTDTQYF
TRBJ2-3 TRBV24-1 CATSDWHERDSQDTQYF
TRBJ1-5 TRBV5-6 CASSGGLGEPQHF
TRBJ2-2 TRBV28 CASSPGATGELFF
TRBJ1-1 TRBV5-1 CASSSGTMNTEAFF
TRBJ2-3 TRBV20-1 CSARLGLAGPTDTQYF
TRBJ2-1 TRBV5-1 CASSLVRGSSYNEQFF
TRBJ1-2 TRBV27 CASSFDSNYGYTF
TRBJ1-1 TRBV5-4 CASSSGQGPQNTEAFF
TRBJ1-4 TRBV3-1 CASSQDSSRNEKLFF
TRBJ2-5 TRBV15 CATSRDQGRETQYF